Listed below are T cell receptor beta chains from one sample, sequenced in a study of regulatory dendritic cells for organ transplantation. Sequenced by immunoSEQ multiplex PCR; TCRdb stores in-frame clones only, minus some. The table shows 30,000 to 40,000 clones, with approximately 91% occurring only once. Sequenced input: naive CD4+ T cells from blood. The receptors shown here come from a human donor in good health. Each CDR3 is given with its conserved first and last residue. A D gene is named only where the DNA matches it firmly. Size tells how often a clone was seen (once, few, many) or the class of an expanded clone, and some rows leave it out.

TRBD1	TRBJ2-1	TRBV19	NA	TGTGCCAGTAGTAACCAAGGATCGGGACAGGGGCCATACAATGAGCAGTTCTTC	CASSNQGSGQGPYNEQFF
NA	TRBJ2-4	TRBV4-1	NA	TGCGCCAGCAGCCAACCGACTCTTCCTATAGCCAAAAACATTCAGTACTTC	CASSQPTLPIAKNIQYF
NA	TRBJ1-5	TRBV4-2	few	TGTGCCAGCAGCCTAACCGATACTAGCAATCAGCCCCAGCATTTT	CASSLTDTSNQPQHF
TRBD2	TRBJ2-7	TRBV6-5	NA	TGTGCCAGCAGTTACTCGGGTAGGGGAGGGGAGCAGTACTTC	CASSYSGRGGEQYF
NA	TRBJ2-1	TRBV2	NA	TGTGCCAGCAGTGTAGAGCATAGCTCCTACAATGAGCAGTTCTTC	CASSVEHSSYNEQFF
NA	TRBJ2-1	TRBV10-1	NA	TGCGCCAGCAGTGCGAGCGGACCGACCCGATATGAGCAGTTCTTC	CASSASGPTRYEQFF
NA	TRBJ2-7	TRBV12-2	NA	TGTGCAAGTCGCTTATTGATCTACGAGCAGTACTTC	CASRLLIYEQYF
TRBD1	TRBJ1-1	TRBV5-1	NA	TGCGCCAGCAGCTTGGACAGGGGAACTGAAGCTTTCTTT	CASSLDRGTEAFF
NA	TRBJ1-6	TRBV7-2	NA	TGTGCCAGCAGCCGCTCCGGGGCGAATAATAATTCACCCCTCCACTTT	CASSRSGANNNSPLHF
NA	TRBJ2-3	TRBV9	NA	TGTGCCAGCAGCGTAGACAGGTTACCCACAGATACGCAGTATTTT	CASSVDRLPTDTQYF
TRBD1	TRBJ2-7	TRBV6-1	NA	TGTGCCAGCAGTGAGTCTCTTGGACAGGGTCACGAGCAGTACTTC	CASSESLGQGHEQYF
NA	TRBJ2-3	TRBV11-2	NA	TGTGCCAGCAGCTTAGGATTCGGCAGAAGCACAGATACGCAGTATTTT	CASSLGFGRSTDTQYF
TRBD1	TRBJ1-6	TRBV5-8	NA	TGTGCCAGCAGTCCTCGGGACAGGGATTCACCCCTCCACTTT	CASSPRDRDSPLHF
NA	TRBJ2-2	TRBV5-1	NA	TGCGCCAGCAGCTTCGGGCGGAGCGTCCTCACCGGGGAGCTGTTTTTT	CASSFGRSVLTGELFF
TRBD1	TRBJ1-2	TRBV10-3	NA	TGTGCCTTCAAAGGACAGGGAGAATGGTTGGACTATGGCTACACCTTC	CAFKGQGEWLDYGYTF
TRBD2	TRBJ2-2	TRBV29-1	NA	TGCAGCGTTGAAATGGCTGCGGGGGGCCCGAACACCGGGGAGCTGTTTTTT	CSVEMAAGGPNTGELFF
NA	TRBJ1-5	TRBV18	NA	TGTGCCAGCTCACCGGGACAAAATCAGCCCCAGCATTTT	CASSPGQNQPQHF
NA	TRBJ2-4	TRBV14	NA	TGTGCCAGCAGCCAAGATCGCCCCCAGCCTAGCTTTGGGAAAAACATTCAGTACTTC	CASSQDRPQPSFGKNIQYF
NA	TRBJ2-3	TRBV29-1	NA	TGCAGCGTTGCCTCGAACCCAAGCGGGACGCAGTATTTT	CSVASNPSGTQYF
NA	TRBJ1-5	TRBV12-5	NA	TGTGCTAGTGGTTACCCTCCAAGCAATCAGCCCCAGCATTTT	CASGYPPSNQPQHF
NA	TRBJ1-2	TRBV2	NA	TGTGCCAGCAGCGCAGGGGTTTTCGGCTATGGCTACACCTTC	CASSAGVFGYGYTF
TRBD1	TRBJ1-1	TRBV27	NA	TGTGCCAGCAGTTTATACACAGGGGGCGGTGAAGCTTTCTTT	CASSLYTGGGEAFF
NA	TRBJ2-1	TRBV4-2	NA	TGTGCCAGCAGCCCGTACCTAGGGCGGCCCAATGAGCAGTTCTTC	CASSPYLGRPNEQFF
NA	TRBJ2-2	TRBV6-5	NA	TGTGCCAGCAGTCCGTCGAGCCCGAACACCGGGGAGCTGTTTTTT	CASSPSSPNTGELFF
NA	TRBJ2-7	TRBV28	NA	TGTGCCAGCAGCCCTGGGCAGGTAGGGTCCTACGAGCAGTACTTC	CASSPGQVGSYEQYF